Listed here are 11 T cell receptor beta chains from one sample, sequenced in a study of T cell responses to AZD1222 COVID-19 vaccine. Method: immunoSEQ multiplex PCR; TCRdb's copy keeps in-frame clones and lacks some. The repertoire has 100,000 to 150,000 clones, about nine tenths of them found once; the top ten carry 4% to 5.5%. Sequenced material: peripheral blood, taken on day 0 of AZD1222 vaccination. These receptors all stem from an adult in good health.

The genes are TRBV5-1 and TRBJ1-3; D gene ambiguous. The CDR3 is 16 amino acids. V lost 5 bases and J lost 5, with 20 bases in between. Germline assignment: CDR1 SGHRS and CDR2 YFSETQ. CDR3 region: CASSFDTSPHRNTIYF. CDR3 nucleotide sequence: TGCGCCAGCAGTTTTGACACTTCCCCCCACCGAAACACCATATATTTT. Looking up the rest from reference TRBV5-1 and TRBJ1-3 gives the full variable domain: KAGVTQTPRYLIKTRGQQVTLSCSPISGHRSVSWYQQTPGQGLQFLFEYFSETQRNKGNFPGRFSGRQFSNSRSEMNVSTLELGDSALYLCASSFDTSPHRNTIYFGEGSWLTVV.

The rearrangement joins TRBV11-2 to TRBJ2-5, with 8 bases matching TRBD1. Trimming at V came to 5 bases and at J to 6 bases, leaving 5 bases not matched to a gene. This CDR3 is built from 13 residues. Germline CDR1 and CDR2: SGHAT and FQNNGV. The CDR3 sequence is CASSLGTGKTQYF. The CDR3 DNA follows: TGTGCCAGCAGCCTCGGGACAGGAAAGACCCAGTACTTC. Variable domain in full (rest from reference TRBV11-2 and TRBJ2-5): EAGVAQSPRYKIIEKRQSVAFWCNPISGHATLYWYQQILGQGPKLLIQFQNNGVVDDSQLPKDRFSAERLKGVDSTLKIQPAKLEDSAVYLCASSLGTGKTQYFGPGTRLLVL.

CDR3 DNA: TGTGCCAGCAGCGTAGGGGTTTGGGCCTTCGAGCAGTACTTC. It is translated as CASSVGVWAFEQYF. The V gene is TRBV9, the J gene TRBJ2-7; unclear D gene. V was shortened by 0 bases and J by 6 bases, with 13 bases between the two germline ends. CDR1 and CDR2 from the germline V gene are SGDLS and YYNGEE. CDR3 length: 14 residues. Complete variable domain (other parts from reference TRBV9 and TRBJ2-7): DSGVTQTPKHLITATGQRVTLRCSPRSGDLSVYWYQQSLDQGLQFLIQYYNGEERAKGNILERFSAQQFPDLHSELNLSSLELGDSALYFCASSVGVWAFEQYFGPGTRLTVT.

The chain links TRBV6-5 to TRBJ1-2; TRBD1 might be the D (6 bases). V was trimmed by 2 bases and J by 5 bases, leaving 15 bases between them. This CDR3 is 15 amino acids long. The germline V gene encodes CDR1 MNHEY and CDR2 SVGAGI. The DNA of the CDR3 is TGTGCCAGCAGTTACGGGGGTACCCAGGGGTATGGCTACACCTTC. It is translated as CASSYGGTQGYGYTF.

This clone showed up just once. This chain joins TRBV19 and TRBJ1-2, with 7 bases that match TRBD1. The CDR3 runs to 15 residues. Germline V lookup: CDR1 LNHDA, CDR2 SQIVND (reference sequence). After removal of 5 bases from V and 6 bases from J, the junction contained 12 bases not matched to a gene. The CDR3 here is CASSPSPTGRHGYTF. CDR3 sequence (DNA): TGTGCCAGTAGTCCCTCCCCGACAGGGCGCCATGGCTACACCTTC. Combining the CDR3 with reference TRBV19 and TRBJ1-2 gives the whole variable domain DGGITQSPKYLFRKEGQNVTLSCEQNLNHDAMYWYRQDPGQGLRLIYYSQIVNDFQKGDIAEGYSVSREKKESFPLTVTSAQKNPTAFYLCASSPSPTGRHGYTFGSGTRLTVV.

The CDR3 here is CASSSRETRGPPTNEKLFF. The CDR3 DNA is TGTGCCAGCAGCTCTCGGGAGACGAGGGGGCCTCCAACTAATGAAAAACTGTTTTTT. J is TRBJ1-4 and V is TRBV6-2 or TRBV6-3; 7 bases line up with TRBD1. CDR3 size: 19 residues. J gave up 0 bases and V 6 bases, and 16 bases lay outside the gene matches. Looked up from germline, CDR1 is MNHEY and CDR2 is SVGEGT.

The chain carries TRBV19 and TRBJ2-5, with TRBD1 identical over 7 bases. The J segment lost 3 bases and the V segment lost 1 base, leaving 17 bases of the junction unmatched. This CDR3 region has 19 residues. Germline CDR1 reads LNHDA; CDR2 reads SQIVND (reference sequence). Here the CDR3 reads CASSIGRQGVRRDEETQYF. CDR3 nucleotide sequence: TGTGCCAGTAGTATAGGGAGACAGGGAGTTCGACGCGATGAAGAGACCCAGTACTTC.

The CDR3 protein is CASSWGQGDTEAFF. DNA for the CDR3: TGTGCCAGCAGCTGGGGACAGGGTGACACTGAAGCTTTCTTT. This chain links TRBV5-6 with TRBJ1-1, with TRBD1 matching 9 bases. Germline trimming cut 3 bases from V and 3 bases from J; bases unmatched to any gene: 3. The germline CDR1 and CDR2 sequences are SGHDT and YYEEEE. This CDR3 spans 14 amino acids. Looking up the rest from reference TRBV5-6 and TRBJ1-1 gives the full variable domain: DAGVTQSPTHLIKTRGQQVTLRCSPKSGHDTVSWYQQALGQGPQFIFQYYEEEERQRGNFPDRFSGHQFPNYSSELNVNALLLGDSALYLCASSWGQGDTEAFFGQGTRLTVV.

V is TRBV11-2 and J is TRBJ1-3; a possible D gene is TRBD1 (6 bases). The CDR3 is 15 amino acids. V was pared by 6 bases and J by 8 bases, with 20 bases between. Germline values: CDR1 SGHAT, CDR2 FQNNGV. The CDR3 here is CASRRTTGGRDTIYF. CDR3 DNA: TGTGCCAGCAGAAGAACCACCGGGGGGCGGGACACCATATATTTT.

This clone was found once. The gene calls are TRBV7-6 and TRBJ2-5, with TRBD2 matching over 11 bases. Trimming removed 5 bases from V and 2 bases from J; junction bases left unmatched: 4. The CDR3 contains 15 residues. Germline values: CDR1 SGHVS, CDR2 FNYEAQ. CDR3 protein: CASSLTSGEQETQYF. In nucleotides, the CDR3 is TGTGCCAGCAGCCTGACTAGCGGGGAACAAGAGACCCAGTACTTC. The complete variable domain, with remaining parts taken from reference TRBV7-6 and TRBJ2-5, reads GAGVSQSPRYKVTKRGQDVALRCDPISGHVSLYWYRQALGQGPEFLTYFNYEAQQDKSGLPNDRFSAERPEGSISTLTIQRTEQRDSAMYRCASSLTSGEQETQYFGPGTRLLVL.

The V gene is TRBV5-1, the J gene TRBJ1-6; 7 bases align to TRBD1. The V gene end was trimmed by 6 bases and the J gene end by 4 bases; junction bases not matched to a gene: 13. The CDR3 sequence is 17 residues long. Germline CDR1 is SGHRS and CDR2 is YFSETQ. The CDR3 coding sequence is TGCGCCAGCACCCAGGGGGGGACCGATATATATAATTCACCCCTCCACTTT. Its translation is CASTQGGTDIYNSPLHF.